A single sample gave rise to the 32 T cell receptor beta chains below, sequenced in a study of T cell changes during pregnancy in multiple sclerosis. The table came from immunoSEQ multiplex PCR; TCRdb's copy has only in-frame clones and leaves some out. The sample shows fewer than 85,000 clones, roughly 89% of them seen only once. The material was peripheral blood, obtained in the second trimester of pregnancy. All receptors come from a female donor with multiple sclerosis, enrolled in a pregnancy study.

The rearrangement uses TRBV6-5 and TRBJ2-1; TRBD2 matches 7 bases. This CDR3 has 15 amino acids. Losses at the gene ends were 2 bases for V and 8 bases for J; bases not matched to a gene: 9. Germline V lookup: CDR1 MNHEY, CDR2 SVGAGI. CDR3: CASSYGPGRVDEQFF. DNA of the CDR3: TGTGCCAGCAGTTACGGGCCGGGGAGGGTGGATGAGCAGTTCTTC.

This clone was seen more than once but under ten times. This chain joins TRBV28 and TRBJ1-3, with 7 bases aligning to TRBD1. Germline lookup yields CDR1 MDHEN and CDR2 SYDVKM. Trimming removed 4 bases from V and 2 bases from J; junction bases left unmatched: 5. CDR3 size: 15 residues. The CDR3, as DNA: TGTGCCAGCAGTTCCTACAGGGGCCCTGGAAACACCATATATTTT. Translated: CASSSYRGPGNTIYF.

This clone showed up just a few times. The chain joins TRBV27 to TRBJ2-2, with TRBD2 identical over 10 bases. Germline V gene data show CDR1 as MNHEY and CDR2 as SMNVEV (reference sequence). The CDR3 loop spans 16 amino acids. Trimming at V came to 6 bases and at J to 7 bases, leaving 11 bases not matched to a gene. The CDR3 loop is CASRGLALPSGGELFF. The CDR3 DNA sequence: TGTGCCAGCAGGGGACTAGCGTTACCATCGGGCGGGGAGCTGTTTTTT.

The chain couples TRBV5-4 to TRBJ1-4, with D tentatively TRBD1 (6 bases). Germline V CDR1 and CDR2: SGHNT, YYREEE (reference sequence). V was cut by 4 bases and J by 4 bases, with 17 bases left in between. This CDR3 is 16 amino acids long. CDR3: CASSVGDIGINEKLFF. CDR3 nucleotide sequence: TGTGCCAGCAGCGTAGGGGACATCGGAATTAATGAAAAACTGTTTTTT. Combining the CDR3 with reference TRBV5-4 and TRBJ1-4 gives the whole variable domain ETGVTQSPTHLIKTRGQQVTLRCSSQSGHNTVSWYQQALGQGPQFIFQYYREEENGRGNFPPRFSGLQFPNYSSELNVNALELDDSALYLCASSVGDIGINEKLFFGSGTQLSVL.

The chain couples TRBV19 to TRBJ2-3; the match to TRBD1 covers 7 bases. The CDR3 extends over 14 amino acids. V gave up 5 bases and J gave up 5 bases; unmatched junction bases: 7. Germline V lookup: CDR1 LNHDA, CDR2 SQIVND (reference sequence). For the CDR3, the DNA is TGTGCCAGTAGTCCTAGGGGGCAAGGAGATACGCAGTATTTT. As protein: CASSPRGQGDTQYF. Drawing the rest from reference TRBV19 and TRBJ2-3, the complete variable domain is DGGITQSPKYLFRKEGQNVTLSCEQNLNHDAMYWYRQDPGQGLRLIYYSQIVNDFQKGDIAEGYSVSREKKESFPLTVTSAQKNPTAFYLCASSPRGQGDTQYFGPGTRLTVL.

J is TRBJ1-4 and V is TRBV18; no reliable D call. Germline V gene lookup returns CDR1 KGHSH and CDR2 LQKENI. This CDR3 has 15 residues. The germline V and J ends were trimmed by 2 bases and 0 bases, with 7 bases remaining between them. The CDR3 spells CASSPTAATNEKLFF. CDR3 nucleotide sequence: TGTGCCAGCTCACCAACAGCTGCAACTAATGAAAAACTGTTTTTT.

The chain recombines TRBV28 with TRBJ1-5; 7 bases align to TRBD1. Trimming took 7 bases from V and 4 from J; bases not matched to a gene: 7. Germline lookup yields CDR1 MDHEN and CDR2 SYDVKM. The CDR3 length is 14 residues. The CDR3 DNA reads TGTGCCAGCAACGGGGCGGGACAGAATCAGCCCCAGCATTTT. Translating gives CASNGAGQNQPQHF.

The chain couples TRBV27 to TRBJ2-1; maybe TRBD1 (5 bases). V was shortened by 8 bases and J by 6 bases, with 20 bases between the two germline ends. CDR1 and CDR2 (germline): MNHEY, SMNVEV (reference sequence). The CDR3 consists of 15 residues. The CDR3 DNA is TGTGCCAGCCGCCTCAGGGTCGTGGATGGCAATGAGCAGTTCTTC. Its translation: CASRLRVVDGNEQFF.

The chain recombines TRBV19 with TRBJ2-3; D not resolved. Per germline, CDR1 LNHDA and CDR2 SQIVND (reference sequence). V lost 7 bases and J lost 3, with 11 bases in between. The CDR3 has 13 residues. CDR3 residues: CASMEFGTDTQYF. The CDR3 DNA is TGTGCCAGTATGGAGTTTGGTACAGATACGCAGTATTTT. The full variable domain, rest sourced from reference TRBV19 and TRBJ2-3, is DGGITQSPKYLFRKEGQNVTLSCEQNLNHDAMYWYRQDPGQGLRLIYYSQIVNDFQKGDIAEGYSVSREKKESFPLTVTSAQKNPTAFYLCASMEFGTDTQYFGPGTRLTVL.

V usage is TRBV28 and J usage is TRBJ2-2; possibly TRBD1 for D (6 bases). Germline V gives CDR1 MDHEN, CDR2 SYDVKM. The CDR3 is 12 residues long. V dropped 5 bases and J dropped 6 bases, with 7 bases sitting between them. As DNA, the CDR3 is TGTGCCAGCAGTGGACAGTCCGGGGAGCTGTTTTTT. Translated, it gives CASSGQSGELFF.

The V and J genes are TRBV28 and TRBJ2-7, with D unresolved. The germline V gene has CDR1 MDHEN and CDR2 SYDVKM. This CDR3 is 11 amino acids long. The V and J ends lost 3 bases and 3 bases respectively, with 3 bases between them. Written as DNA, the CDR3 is TGTGCCAGCAGTTTCAGCTACGAGCAGTACTTC. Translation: CASSFSYEQYF.

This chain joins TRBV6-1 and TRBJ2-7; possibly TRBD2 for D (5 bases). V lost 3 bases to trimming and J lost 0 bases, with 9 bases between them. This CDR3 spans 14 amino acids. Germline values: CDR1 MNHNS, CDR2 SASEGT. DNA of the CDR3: TGTGCCAGCAGTGAGGATCGGGACTCCTACGAGCAGTACTTC. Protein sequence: CASSEDRDSYEQYF.

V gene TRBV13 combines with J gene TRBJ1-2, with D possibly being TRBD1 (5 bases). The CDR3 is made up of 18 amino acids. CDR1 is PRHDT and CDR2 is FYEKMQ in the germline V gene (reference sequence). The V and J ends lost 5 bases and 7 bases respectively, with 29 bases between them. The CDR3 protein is CASSPGPPPHKNRGGYTF. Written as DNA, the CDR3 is TGTGCCAGCAGCCCCGGCCCCCCCCCACACAAAAATAGGGGTGGCTACACCTTC. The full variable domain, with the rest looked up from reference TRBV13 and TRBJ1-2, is AAGVIQSPRHLIKEKRETATLKCYPIPRHDTVYWYQQGPGQDPQFLISFYEKMQSDKGSIPDRFSAQQFSDYHSELNMSSLELGDSALYFCASSPGPPPHKNRGGYTFGSGTRLTVV.

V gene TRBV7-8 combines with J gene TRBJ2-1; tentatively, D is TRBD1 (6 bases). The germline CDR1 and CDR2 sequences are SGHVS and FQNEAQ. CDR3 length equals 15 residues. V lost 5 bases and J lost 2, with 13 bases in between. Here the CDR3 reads CASSIMTGTYNEQFF. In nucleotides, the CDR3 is TGTGCCAGCAGCATAATGACAGGTACCTACAATGAGCAGTTCTTC.

The CDR3 coding sequence is TGCGCCAGCAGCAAACCGGACAGGGGGCGGTTGGAGACCCAGTACTTC. It codes for CASSKPDRGRLETQYF. The chain carries TRBV5-1 and TRBJ2-5; the match to TRBD1 covers 11 bases. This CDR3 comprises 16 residues. After removal of 4 bases from V and 5 bases from J, the junction contained 10 bases not matched to a gene. CDR1 SGHRS and CDR2 YFSETQ come from the germline V gene.

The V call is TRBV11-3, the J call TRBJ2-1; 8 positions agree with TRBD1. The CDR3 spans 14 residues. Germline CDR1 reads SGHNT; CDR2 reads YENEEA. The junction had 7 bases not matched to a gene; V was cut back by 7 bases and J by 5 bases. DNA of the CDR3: TGTGCCAGCACCGACAGGGGTTCTCACAATGAGCAGTTCTTC. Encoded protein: CASTDRGSHNEQFF.

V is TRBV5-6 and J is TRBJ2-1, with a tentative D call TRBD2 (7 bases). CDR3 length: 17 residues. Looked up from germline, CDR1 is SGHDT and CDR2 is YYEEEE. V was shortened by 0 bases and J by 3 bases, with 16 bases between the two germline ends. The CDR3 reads CASSLARAGAHYNEQFF. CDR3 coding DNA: TGTGCCAGCAGCTTGGCGCGGGCGGGGGCTCACTACAATGAGCAGTTCTTC.

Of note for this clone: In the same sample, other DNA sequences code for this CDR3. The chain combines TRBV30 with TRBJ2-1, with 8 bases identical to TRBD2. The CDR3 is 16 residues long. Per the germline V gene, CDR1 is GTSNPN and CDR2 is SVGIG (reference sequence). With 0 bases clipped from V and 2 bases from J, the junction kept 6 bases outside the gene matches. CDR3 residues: CAWSVLAGGPYNEQFF. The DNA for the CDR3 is TGTGCCTGGAGTGTTTTGGCGGGAGGTCCCTACAATGAGCAGTTCTTC.

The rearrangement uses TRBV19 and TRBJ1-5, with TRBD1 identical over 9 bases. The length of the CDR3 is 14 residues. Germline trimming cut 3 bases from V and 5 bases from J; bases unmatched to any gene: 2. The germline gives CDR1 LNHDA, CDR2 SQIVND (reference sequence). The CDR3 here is CASSIRTGDQPQHF. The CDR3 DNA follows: TGTGCCAGTAGTATCAGGACAGGGGATCAGCCCCAGCATTTT.

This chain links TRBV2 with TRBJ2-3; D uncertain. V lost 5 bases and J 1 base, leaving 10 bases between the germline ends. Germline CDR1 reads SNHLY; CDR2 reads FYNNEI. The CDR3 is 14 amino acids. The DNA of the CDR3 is TGTGCCAGCAGTTATAGCTACGGCACAGATACGCAGTATTTT. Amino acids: CASSYSYGTDTQYF.

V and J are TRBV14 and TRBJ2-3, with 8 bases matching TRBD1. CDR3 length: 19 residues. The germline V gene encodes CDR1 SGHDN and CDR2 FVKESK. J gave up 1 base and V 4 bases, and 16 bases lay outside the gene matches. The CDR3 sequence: CASSRLGQGVPTGTDTQYF. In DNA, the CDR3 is TGTGCCAGCAGCCGCCTAGGACAGGGTGTCCCCACCGGCACAGATACGCAGTATTTT.

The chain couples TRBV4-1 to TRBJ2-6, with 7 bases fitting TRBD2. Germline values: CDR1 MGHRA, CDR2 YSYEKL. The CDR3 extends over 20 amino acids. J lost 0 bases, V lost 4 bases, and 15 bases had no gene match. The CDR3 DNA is TGCGCCAGCAGCCCAGATGGTGCGGGGGAGCAAAGCTCTGGGGCCAACGTCCTGACTTTC. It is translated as CASSPDGAGEQSSGANVLTF.

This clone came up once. CDR3 amino acids: CASSPQPGVAEAFF. DNA of the CDR3: TGTGCCAGCAGCCCTCAACCAGGGGTCGCTGAAGCTTTCTTT. The V and J genes are TRBV9 and TRBJ1-1; a weak D match, TRBD1 (6 bases). CDR1 is SGDLS, CDR2 YYNGEE, per germline. The CDR3 sequence is 14 residues long. V shed 4 bases and J shed 6 bases, with 16 bases lying between them.

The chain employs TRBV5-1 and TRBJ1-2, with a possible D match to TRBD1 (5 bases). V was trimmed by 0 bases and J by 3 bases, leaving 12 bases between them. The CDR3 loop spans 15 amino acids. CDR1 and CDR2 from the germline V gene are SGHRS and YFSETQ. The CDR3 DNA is TGCGCCAGCAGCTTGGAGCGGGGCTCCCACTATGGCTACACCTTC. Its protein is CASSLERGSHYGYTF.

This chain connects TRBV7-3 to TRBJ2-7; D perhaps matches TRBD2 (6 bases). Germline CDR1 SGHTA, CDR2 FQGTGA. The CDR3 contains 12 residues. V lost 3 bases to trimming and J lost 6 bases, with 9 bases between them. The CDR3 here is CASSLGGGEQYF. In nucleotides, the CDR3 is TGTGCCAGCAGCTTGGGGGGAGGCGAGCAGTACTTC.

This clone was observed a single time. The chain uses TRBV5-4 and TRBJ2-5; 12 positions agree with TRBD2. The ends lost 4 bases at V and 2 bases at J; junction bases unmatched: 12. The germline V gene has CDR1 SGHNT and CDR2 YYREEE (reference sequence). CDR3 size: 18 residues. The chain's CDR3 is CASSRWRRTSGDQETQYF. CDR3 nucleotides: TGTGCCAGCAGCCGTTGGCGGAGGACTAGCGGGGATCAAGAGACCCAGTACTTC.

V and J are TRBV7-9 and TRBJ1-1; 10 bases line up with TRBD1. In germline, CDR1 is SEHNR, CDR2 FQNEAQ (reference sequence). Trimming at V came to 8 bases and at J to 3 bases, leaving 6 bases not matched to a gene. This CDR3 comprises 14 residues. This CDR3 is CASGRDRGHTEAFF. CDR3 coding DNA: TGTGCCAGCGGCCGGGACAGGGGACACACTGAAGCTTTCTTT.

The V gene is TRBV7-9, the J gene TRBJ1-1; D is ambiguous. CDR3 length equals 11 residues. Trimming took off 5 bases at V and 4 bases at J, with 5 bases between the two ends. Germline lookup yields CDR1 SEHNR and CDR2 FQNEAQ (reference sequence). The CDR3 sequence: CASSRLTEAFF. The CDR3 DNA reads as TGTGCCAGCAGCCGACTCACTGAAGCTTTCTTT.

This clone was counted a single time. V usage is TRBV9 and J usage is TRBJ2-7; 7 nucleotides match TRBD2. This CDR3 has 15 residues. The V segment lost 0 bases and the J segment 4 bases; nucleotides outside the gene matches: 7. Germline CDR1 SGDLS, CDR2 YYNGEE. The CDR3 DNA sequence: TGTGCCAGCAGCGTAGGGGCTAGCGGCGGGTACGAGCAGTACTTC. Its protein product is CASSVGASGGYEQYF.

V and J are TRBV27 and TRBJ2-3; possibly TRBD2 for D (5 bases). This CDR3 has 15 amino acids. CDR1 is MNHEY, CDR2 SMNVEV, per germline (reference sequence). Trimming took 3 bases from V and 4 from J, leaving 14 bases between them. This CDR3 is CASSLGRFGADTQYF. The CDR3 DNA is TGTGCCAGCAGTTTGGGGAGATTTGGGGCAGATACGCAGTATTTT.

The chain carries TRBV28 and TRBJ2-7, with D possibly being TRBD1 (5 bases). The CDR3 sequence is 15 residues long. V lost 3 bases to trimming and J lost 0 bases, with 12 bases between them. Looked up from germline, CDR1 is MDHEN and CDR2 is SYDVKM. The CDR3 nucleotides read TGTGCCAGCAGTTTCACTGACAGACACTCCTACGAGCAGTACTTC. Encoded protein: CASSFTDRHSYEQYF.

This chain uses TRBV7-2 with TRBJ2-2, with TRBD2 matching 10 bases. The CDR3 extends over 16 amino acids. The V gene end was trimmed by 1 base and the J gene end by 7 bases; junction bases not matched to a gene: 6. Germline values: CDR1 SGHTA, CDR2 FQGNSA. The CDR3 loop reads CASSLVSSGSRGELFF. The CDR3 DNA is TGTGCCAGCAGCTTAGTTTCTAGCGGGAGCCGCGGGGAGCTGTTTTTT. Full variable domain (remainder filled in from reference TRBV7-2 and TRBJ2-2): GAGVSQSPSNKVTEKGKDVELRCDPISGHTALYWYRQSLGQGLEFLIYFQGNSAPDKSGLPSDRFSAERTGGSVSTLTIQRTQQEDSAVYLCASSLVSSGSRGELFFGEGSRLTVL.